Sequencing of this TCR beta chain was carried out in a study of blood T cells in healthy people across ages. General study points: Across the age range, TCR beta diversity per million T cells fell in a roughly linear way.

Primers used in a second PCR of about 7 to 12 cycles were a sample-barcoded 5' primer and a J-beta primer mix. TCRdb ran MiXCR on the 5' RACE reads and lists one entry per CDR3 protein. The sample includes 780,000 or so distinct CDR3 sequences, 20% to 25% of them seen just once. It was roughly 10 milliliters of peripheral blood that were drawn from each donor. Between the trimmed V and J ends, which lost 5 bases and 2 bases, there was a span of 15 bases. CDR1 is DFQATT, CDR2 SNEGSKA, per germline (reference sequence). The CDR3 consists of 14 residues. The table lists this clonotype with a few counts. No antigen is known for it. These data also formed part of another study, on T cells of mothers and their children. As reported in that work: All extracted RNA went into cDNA synthesis, approximately 1.4 ug per 15 ul. There were over 10 million TCR beta CDR3 reads from each mother and approximately 2.9 million from each child.

This TCR derives from a boy aged 10-17 years in good health. Sequenced sample: blood. J is TRBJ1-1 and V is TRBV20-1; unclear D gene. The DNA for the CDR3 is TGCAGTGCTCCCAGTTCCTCAGTAAACACTGAAGCTTTCTTT. It specifies CSAPSSSVNTEAFF.